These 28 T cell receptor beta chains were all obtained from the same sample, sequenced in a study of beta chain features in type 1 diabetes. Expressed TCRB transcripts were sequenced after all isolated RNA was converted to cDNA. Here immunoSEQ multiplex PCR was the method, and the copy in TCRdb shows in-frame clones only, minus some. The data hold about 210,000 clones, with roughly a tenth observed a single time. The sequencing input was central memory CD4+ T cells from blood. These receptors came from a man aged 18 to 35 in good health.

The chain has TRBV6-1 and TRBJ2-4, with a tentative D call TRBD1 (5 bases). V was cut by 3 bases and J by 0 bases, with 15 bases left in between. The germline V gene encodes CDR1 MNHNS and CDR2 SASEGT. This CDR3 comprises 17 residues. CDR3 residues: CASSDDSGALAKNIQYF. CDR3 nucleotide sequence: TGTGCCAGCAGTGATGATTCTGGGGCGCTAGCCAAAAACATTCAGTACTTC.

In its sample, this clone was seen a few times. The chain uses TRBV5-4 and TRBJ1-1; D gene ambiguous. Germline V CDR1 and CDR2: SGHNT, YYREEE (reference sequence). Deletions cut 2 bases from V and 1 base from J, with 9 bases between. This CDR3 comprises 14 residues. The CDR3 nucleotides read TGTGCCAGCAGCTTACAGACACGGAACACTGAAGCTTTCTTT. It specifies CASSLQTRNTEAFF.

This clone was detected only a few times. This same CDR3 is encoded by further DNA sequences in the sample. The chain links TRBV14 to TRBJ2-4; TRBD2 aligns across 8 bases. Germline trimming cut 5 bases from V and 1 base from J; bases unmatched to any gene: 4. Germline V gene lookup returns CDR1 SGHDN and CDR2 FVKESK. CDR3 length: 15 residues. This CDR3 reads CASSKAGVAKNIQYF. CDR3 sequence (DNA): TGTGCCAGCAGCAAAGCGGGAGTGGCCAAAAACATTCAGTACTTC.

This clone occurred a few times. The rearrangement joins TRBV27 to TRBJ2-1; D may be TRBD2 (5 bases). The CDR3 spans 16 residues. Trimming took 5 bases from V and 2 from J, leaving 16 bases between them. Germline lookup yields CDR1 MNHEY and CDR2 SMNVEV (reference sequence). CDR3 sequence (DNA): TGTGCCAGCAGTAGAGAAGCGGCCATACCCTACAATGAGCAGTTCTTC. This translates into CASSREAAIPYNEQFF.

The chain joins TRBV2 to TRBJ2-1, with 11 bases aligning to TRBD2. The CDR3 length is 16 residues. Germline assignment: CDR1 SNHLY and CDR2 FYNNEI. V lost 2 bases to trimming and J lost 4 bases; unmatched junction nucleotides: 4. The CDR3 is CASSEITSGSYNEQFF. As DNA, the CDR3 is TGTGCCAGCAGTGAAATAACTAGCGGGAGTTACAATGAGCAGTTCTTC.

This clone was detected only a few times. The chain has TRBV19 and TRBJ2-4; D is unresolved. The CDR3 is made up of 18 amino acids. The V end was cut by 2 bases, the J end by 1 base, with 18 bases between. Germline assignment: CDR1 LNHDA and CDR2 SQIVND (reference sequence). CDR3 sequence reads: CASSIKFPQWAAKNIQYF. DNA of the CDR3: TGTGCCAGTAGTATAAAGTTCCCTCAGTGGGCGGCCAAAAACATTCAGTACTTC.

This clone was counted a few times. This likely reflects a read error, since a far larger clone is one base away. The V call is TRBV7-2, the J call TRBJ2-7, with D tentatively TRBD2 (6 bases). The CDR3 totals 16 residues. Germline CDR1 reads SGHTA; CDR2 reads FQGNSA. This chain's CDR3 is CACSLAVSESSYEQYF. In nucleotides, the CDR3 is TGTGCCTGCAGCTTAGCGGTCAGCGAGAGCTCCTACGAGCAGTACTTC.

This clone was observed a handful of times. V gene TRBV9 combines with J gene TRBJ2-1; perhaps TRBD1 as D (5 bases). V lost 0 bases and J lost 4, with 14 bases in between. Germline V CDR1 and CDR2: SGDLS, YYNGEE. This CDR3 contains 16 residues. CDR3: CASSVALQGFYNEQFF. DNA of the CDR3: TGTGCCAGCAGCGTAGCTCTCCAGGGATTTTACAATGAGCAGTTCTTC.

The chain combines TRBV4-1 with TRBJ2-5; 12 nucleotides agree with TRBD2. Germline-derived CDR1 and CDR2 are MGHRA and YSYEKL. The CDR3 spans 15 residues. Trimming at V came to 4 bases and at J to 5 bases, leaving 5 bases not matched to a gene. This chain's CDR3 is CASSPLAGGRETQYF. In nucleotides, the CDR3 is TGCGCCAGCAGCCCTCTAGCGGGAGGGCGGGAGACCCAGTACTTC.

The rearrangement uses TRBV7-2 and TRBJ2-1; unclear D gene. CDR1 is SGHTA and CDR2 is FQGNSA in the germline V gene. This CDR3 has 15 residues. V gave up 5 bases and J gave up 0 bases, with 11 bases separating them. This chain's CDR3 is CASSPIVRSYNEQFF. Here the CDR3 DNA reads TGTGCCAGCAGCCCTATAGTCCGCTCCTACAATGAGCAGTTCTTC.

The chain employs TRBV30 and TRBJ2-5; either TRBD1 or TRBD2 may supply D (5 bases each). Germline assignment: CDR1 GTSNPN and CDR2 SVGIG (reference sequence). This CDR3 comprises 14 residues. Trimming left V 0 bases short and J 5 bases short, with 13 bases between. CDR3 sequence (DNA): TGTGCCTGGAGTGTGGACTTCCCAGGGGAGACCCAGTACTTC. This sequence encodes CAWSVDFPGETQYF.

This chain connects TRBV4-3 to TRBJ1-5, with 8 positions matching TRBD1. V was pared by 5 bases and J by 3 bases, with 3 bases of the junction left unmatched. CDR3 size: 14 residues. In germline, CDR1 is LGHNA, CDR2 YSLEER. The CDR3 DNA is TGCGCCAGCAGCTACAGGGGGTACAATCAGCCCCAGCATTTT. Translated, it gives CASSYRGYNQPQHF.

The CDR3 loop is CAISSGNEQFF. CDR3 DNA: TGTGCCATCAGTAGCGGGAATGAGCAGTTCTTC. The V call is TRBV10-3, the J call TRBJ2-1; perhaps TRBD2 as D (6 bases). Germline V gene lookup returns CDR1 ENHRY and CDR2 SYGVKD. V lost 5 bases and J 7 bases, leaving 6 bases between the germline ends. This CDR3 has 11 residues.

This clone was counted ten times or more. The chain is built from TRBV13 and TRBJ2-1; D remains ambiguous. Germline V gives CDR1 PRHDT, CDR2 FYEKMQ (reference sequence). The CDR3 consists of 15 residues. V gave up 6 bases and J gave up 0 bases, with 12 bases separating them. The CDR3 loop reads CASSWITSSYNEQFF. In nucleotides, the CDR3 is TGTGCCAGCAGTTGGATTACGAGCTCCTACAATGAGCAGTTCTTC.

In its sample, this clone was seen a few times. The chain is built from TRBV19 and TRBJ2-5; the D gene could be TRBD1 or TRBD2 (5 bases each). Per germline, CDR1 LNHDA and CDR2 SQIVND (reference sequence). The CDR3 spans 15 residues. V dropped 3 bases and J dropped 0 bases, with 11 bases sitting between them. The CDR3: CASSISGANQETQYF. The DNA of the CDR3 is TGTGCCAGTAGTATTTCCGGGGCGAACCAAGAGACCCAGTACTTC.

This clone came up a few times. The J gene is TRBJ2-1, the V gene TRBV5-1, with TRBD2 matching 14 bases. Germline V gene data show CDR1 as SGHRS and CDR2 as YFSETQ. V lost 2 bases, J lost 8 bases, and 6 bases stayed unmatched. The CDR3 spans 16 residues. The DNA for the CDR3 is TGCGCCAGCAGCTTTCTCGGGACTAGCGGGAGAGATGAGCAGTTCTTC. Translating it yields CASSFLGTSGRDEQFF.

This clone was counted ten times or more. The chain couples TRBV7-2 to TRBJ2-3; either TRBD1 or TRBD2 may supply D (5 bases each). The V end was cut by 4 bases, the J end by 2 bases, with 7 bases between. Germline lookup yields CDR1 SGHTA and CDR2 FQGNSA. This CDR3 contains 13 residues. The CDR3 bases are TGTGCCAGCAGCTCCGGGGCCACAGATACGCAGTATTTT. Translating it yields CASSSGATDTQYF. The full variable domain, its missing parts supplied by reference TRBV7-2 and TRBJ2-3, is GAGVSQSPSNKVTEKGKDVELRCDPISGHTALYWYRQSLGQGLEFLIYFQGNSAPDKSGLPSDRFSAERTGGSVSTLTIQRTQQEDSAVYLCASSSGATDTQYFGPGTRLTVL.

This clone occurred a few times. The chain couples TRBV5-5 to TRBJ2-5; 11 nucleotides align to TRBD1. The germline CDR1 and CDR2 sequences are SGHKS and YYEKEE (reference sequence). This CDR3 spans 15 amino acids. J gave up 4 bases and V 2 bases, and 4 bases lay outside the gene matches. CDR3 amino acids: CASSFSGTGGETQYF. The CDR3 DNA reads TGTGCCAGCAGCTTTTCGGGGACAGGGGGAGAGACCCAGTACTTC.

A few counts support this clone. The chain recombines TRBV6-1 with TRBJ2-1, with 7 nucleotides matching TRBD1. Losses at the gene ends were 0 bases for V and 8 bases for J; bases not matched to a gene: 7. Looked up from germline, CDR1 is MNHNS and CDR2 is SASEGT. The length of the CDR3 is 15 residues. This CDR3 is CASSEAPTGRDEQFF. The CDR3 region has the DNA TGTGCCAGCAGTGAAGCCCCGACAGGGCGCGATGAGCAGTTCTTC.

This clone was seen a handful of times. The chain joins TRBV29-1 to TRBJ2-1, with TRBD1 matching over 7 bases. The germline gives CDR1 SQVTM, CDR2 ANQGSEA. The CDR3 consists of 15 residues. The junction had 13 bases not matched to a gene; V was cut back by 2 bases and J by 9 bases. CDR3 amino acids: CSVEPQGRESGEQFF. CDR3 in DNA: TGCAGCGTTGAACCACAGGGGCGAGAATCGGGTGAGCAGTTCTTC.

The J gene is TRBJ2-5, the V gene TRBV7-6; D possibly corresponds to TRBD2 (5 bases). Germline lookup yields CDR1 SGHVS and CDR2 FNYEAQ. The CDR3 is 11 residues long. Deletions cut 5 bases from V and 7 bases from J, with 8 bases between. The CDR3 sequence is CASSPSGTQYF. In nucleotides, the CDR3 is TGTGCCAGCAGCCCAAGCGGGACCCAGTACTTC.

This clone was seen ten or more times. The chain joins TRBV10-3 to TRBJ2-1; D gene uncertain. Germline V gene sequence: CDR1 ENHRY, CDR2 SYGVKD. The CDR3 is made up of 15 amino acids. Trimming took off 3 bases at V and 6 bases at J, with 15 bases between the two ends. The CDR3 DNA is TGTGCCATCAGTGATCCCCCTGGAGCCTTCAATGAGCAGTTCTTC. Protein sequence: CAISDPPGAFNEQFF.

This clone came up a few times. The CDR3 sequence is CASSYSISWGYEKLFF. The CDR3 bases are TGTGCCAGCAGTTACTCGATTTCATGGGGTTATGAAAAACTGTTTTTT. The chain couples TRBV6-6 to TRBJ1-4; D is undetermined. Looked up from germline, CDR1 is MNHNY and CDR2 is SVGAGI (reference sequence). This CDR3 comprises 16 residues. The V gene lost 0 bases and the J gene lost 6 bases, with 14 bases spanning the gap.

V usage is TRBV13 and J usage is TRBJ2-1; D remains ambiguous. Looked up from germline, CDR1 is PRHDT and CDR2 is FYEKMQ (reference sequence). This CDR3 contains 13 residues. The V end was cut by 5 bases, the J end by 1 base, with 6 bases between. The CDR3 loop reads CASSALSYNEQFF. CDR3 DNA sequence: TGTGCCAGCAGCGCACTTTCCTACAATGAGCAGTTCTTC. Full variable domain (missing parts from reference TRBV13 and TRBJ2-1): AAGVIQSPRHLIKEKRETATLKCYPIPRHDTVYWYQQGPGQDPQFLISFYEKMQSDKGSIPDRFSAQQFSDYHSELNMSSLELGDSALYFCASSALSYNEQFFGPGTRLTVL.

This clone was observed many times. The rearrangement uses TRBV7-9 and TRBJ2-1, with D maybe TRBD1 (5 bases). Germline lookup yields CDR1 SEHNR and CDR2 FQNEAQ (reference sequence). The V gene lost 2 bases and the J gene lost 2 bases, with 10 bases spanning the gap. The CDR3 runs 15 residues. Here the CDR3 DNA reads TGTGCCAGCAGCTTAAGGTCAGGGACCTACAATGAGCAGTTCTTC. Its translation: CASSLRSGTYNEQFF.

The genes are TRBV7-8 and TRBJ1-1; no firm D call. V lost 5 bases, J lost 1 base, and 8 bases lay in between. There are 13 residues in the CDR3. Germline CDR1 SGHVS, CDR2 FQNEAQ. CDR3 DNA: TGTGCCAGCAGCCTGAGACAGAACACTGAAGCTTTCTTT. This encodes CASSLRQNTEAFF.

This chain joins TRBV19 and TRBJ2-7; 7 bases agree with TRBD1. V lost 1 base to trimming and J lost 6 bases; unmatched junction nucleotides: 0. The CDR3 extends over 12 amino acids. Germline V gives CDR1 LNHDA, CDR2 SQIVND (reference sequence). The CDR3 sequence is CASSIGQGEQYF. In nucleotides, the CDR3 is TGTGCCAGTAGTATAGGACAGGGCGAGCAGTACTTC.

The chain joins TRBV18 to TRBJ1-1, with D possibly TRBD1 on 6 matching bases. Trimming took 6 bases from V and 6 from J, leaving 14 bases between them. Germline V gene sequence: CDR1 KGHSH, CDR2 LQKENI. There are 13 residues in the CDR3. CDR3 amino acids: CASSPNRDAEAFF. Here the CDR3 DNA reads TGTGCCAGCTCGCCAAACAGGGACGCTGAAGCTTTCTTT. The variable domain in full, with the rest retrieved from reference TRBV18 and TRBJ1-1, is NAGVMQNPRHLVRRRGQEARLRCSPMKGHSHVYWYRQLPEEGLKFMVYLQKENIIDESGMPKERFSAEFPKEGPSILRIQQVVRGDSAAYFCASSPNRDAEAFFGQGTRLTVV.